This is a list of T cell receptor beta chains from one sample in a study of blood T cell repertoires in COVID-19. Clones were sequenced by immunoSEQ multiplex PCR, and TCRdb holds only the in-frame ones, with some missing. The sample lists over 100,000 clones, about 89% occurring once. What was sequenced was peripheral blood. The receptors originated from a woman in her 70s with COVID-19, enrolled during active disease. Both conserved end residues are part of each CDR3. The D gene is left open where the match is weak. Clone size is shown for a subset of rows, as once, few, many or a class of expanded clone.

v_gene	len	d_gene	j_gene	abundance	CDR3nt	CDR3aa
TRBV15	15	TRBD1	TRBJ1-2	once	TGTGCCACCAGCAGAGAGACAGGGATCACCTATGGCTACACCTTC	CATSRETGITYGYTF
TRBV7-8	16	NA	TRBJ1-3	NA	TGTGCCAGCAGCTTAGGCGCTCCGGGGGTTGGAAACACCATATATTTT	CASSLGAPGVGNTIYF
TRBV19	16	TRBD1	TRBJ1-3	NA	TGTGCCAGTAGTATTGGGACAGGATTCTCTGGAAACACCATATATTTT	CASSIGTGFSGNTIYF
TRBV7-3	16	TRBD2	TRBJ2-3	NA	TGTGCCAGCAGCTCGGGACTAGCGGGGGGCACAGATACGCAGTATTTT	CASSSGLAGGTDTQYF
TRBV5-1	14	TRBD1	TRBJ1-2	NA	TGCGCCAGCATCCCGGACAGGGGGAATGGTGGCTACACCTTC	CASIPDRGNGGYTF
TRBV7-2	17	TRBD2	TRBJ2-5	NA	TGTGCCAGCAGCTTAGGGACTAGCGGGGGGGGCCAAGAGACCCAGTACTTC	CASSLGTSGGGQETQYF
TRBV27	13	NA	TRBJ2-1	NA	TGTGCCAGCACTCCTGGCGGATACAATGAGCAGTTCTTC	CASTPGGYNEQFF
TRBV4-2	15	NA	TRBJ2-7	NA	TGTGCCAGCAGCCAAGGGGGGGACCTCCTGAGGGAGCAGTACTTC	CASSQGGDLLREQYF
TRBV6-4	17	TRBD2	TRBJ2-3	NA	TGTGCCAGCAGTGACTCAGGACTAGCGGGGGGGAGAGATACGCAGTATTTT	CASSDSGLAGGRDTQYF
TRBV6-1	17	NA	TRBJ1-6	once	TGTGCCAGCAGTGAACCCCAAAGGGGCTCCTATAATTCACCCCTCCACTTT	CASSEPQRGSYNSPLHF
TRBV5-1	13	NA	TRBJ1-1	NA	TGCGCCAGCAGCTCACAGTCAAACACTGAAGCTTTCTTT	CASSSQSNTEAFF
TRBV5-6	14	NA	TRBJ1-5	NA	TGTGCCAGCAGCTTGGGGCAGGGGTATCAGCCCCAGCATTTT	CASSLGQGYQPQHF
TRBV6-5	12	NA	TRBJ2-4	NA	TGTGCCAGCAGCGCTGATTCGAGCATTCAGTACTTC	CASSADSSIQYF
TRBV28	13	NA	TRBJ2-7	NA	TGTGCCACAGACAGCGACTTATCCTACGAGCAGTACTTC	CATDSDLSYEQYF
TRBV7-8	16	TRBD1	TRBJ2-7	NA	TGTGCCAGCAGCGCGAAAGGGGGCATCAGCTCCTACGAGCAGTACTTC	CASSAKGGISSYEQYF
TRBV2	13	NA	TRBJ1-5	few	TGTGCCAGCCTAGAGGACTGGAATCAGCCCCAGCATTTT	CASLEDWNQPQHF
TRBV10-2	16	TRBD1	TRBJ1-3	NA	TGCGCCAGCAGCCTGACAGGGGTTAACTCTGGAAACACCATATATTTT	CASSLTGVNSGNTIYF
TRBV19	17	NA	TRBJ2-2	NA	TGTGCCAGTAGTATCGGAGGCGGAGCATTGAACACCGGGGAGCTGTTTTTT	CASSIGGGALNTGELFF
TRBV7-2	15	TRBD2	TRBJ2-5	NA	TGTGCCAGCAGAGCCGGGACTAGCGGGGGGGAGACCCAGTACTTC	CASRAGTSGGETQYF
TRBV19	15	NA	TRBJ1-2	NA	TGTGCCAGTAGTCCGGGGGACCGGACTAACTATGGCTACACCTTC	CASSPGDRTNYGYTF
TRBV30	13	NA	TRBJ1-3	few	TGTGCCTGGGGCCAGGGTACTGGAAACACCATATATTTT	CAWGQGTGNTIYF
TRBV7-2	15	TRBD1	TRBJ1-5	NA	TGTGCCAGCAGTCCCGGACAGGGGGGCAATCAGCCCCAGCATTTT	CASSPGQGGNQPQHF